The 19 T cell receptor beta chains below come from one sample, sequenced in a study of T-cell reconstitution after alpha-beta-depleted transplantation in children. Unique molecular identifiers were built into the TCRbeta library. One entry per CDR3 protein, called by TCRdb with MiXCR from the PCR reads. The sample lists more than 85,000 distinct CDR3 sequences; around a tenth were seen once. The material was PBMCs from the stem cell graft donor, obtained from the stem cell graft. The source is a human donor who donated a stem cell graft to a child with acute lymphoblastic leukemia.

At least ten counts were recorded for this clonotype. This rearrangement joins TRBV12-3 or TRBV12-4 to TRBJ1-2; D remains ambiguous. CDR3 length: 13 amino acids. The ends were cut back, 3 bases at V and 3 bases at J, with 8 bases in the middle. CDR3 in amino acids: CASSFKVYYGYTF. CDR3 nucleotides: TGTGCCAGCAGTTTTAAGGTATACTATGGCTACACCTTC.

This clonotype was seen many times. The rearrangement links TRBV29-1 to TRBJ1-1, with D tentatively TRBD1 (5 bases). V lost 5 bases, J lost 5 bases, and 15 bases lay in between. The CDR3 contains 13 residues. Germline assignment: CDR1 SQVTM and CDR2 ANQGSEA. This chain's CDR3 is CSVSLGGMTEAFF. The CDR3 bases are TGCAGCGTTTCTCTGGGGGGTATGACTGAAGCTTTCTTT.

The chain employs TRBV5-1 and TRBJ2-7; a possible D gene is TRBD1 (6 bases). CDR3 length: 14 residues. Germline V gene data show CDR1 as SGHRS and CDR2 as YFSETQ. Trimming removed 0 bases from V and 3 bases from J, with 10 bases in between. The CDR3 loop is CASSLGDRIYEQYF. The CDR3 DNA reads TGCGCCAGCAGCTTGGGAGACAGGATCTACGAGCAGTACTTC.

This clonotype has ten or more counts. This chain uses TRBV10-1 with TRBJ1-2; D uncertain. V was cut by 3 bases and J by 6 bases, with 8 bases left in between. Germline V gene lookup returns CDR1 WNHNN and CDR2 SYGVQD (reference sequence). This CDR3 spans 12 amino acids. As DNA, the CDR3 is TGCGCCAGCAGTGACAGCAATCATGGCTACACCTTC. Translated: CASSDSNHGYTF.

This clonotype was found many times. V gene TRBV6-2 or TRBV6-3 combines with J gene TRBJ2-7, with D perhaps given as TRBD1 or TRBD2 (5 bases each). Between the trimmed V and J ends, which lost 2 bases and 6 bases, there was a span of 14 bases. This CDR3 contains 14 residues. From germline, CDR1 is MNHEY and CDR2 SVGEGT. The CDR3 DNA reads as TGTGCCAGCAGTTACCTAGGTCGGGGACGCGAGCAGTACTTC. It encodes CASSYLGRGREQYF.

This clonotype was counted ten times or more. The rearrangement uses TRBV20-1 and TRBJ2-7; TRBD1 matches 7 bases. V lost 3 bases, J lost 4 bases, and 3 bases stayed unmatched. CDR3 length equals 12 residues. Germline CDR1 is DFQATT and CDR2 is SNEGSKA (reference sequence). The CDR3 protein is CSARPGGYEQYF. CDR3 bases: TGCAGTGCTAGGCCAGGGGGATACGAGCAGTACTTC.

This clonotype has ten or more counts. The CDR3 DNA sequence: TGTGCCAGCAGCGTAGTGATCGTGGGGGGTGAGCAGTTCTTC. Protein product: CASSVVIVGGEQFF. The chain couples TRBV9 to TRBJ2-1, with D perhaps TRBD2 (6 bases). Trimming left V 0 bases short and J 9 bases short, with 13 bases between. The germline V gene has CDR1 SGDLS and CDR2 YYNGEE. The CDR3 is 14 residues long.

This clonotype was detected ten times or more. The chain links TRBV5-1 to TRBJ2-2; D may be TRBD1 or TRBD2 (5 bases each). The CDR3 spans 16 residues. V was clipped by 0 bases and J by 3 bases, with 12 bases between them. Germline V gene sequence: CDR1 SGHRS, CDR2 YFSETQ. In DNA, the CDR3 is TGCGCCAGCAGCTTGGCAGGCAGGGAGTACACCGGGGAGCTGTTTTTT. Its protein is CASSLAGREYTGELFF.

This clonotype was recorded at least ten times. This chain links TRBV20-1 with TRBJ2-1; TRBD1 aligns across 11 bases. There are 14 residues in the CDR3. Germline CDR1 is DFQATT and CDR2 is SNEGSKA (reference sequence). With 2 bases clipped from V and 9 bases from J, the junction kept 6 bases outside the gene matches. CDR3 sequence (DNA): TGCAGTGCTAGAACTTCCGGGACAGGGGGTGAGCAGTTCTTC. The encoded protein is CSARTSGTGGEQFF.

This clonotype was counted many times. This CDR3 is CSAPDATNEKLFF. The CDR3 bases are TGCAGTGCTCCAGATGCAACTAATGAAAAACTGTTTTTT. The gene calls are TRBV20-1 and TRBJ1-4, with D uncertain. The V and J ends lost 5 bases and 0 bases respectively, with 7 bases between them. CDR1 is DFQATT and CDR2 is SNEGSKA in the germline V gene (reference sequence). CDR3 size: 13 residues.

In its sample, this clonotype was seen many times. The chain uses TRBV7-9 and TRBJ2-7; TRBD2 agrees at 8 bases. V shed 5 bases and J 2 bases; nucleotides not matched to a gene: 8. The CDR3 is 15 amino acids. Germline CDR1 and CDR2: SEHNR and FQNEAQ (reference sequence). CDR3 DNA sequence: TGTGCCAGCAGCACGCTAGCGGGTTCCACCTACGAGCAGTACTTC. Protein: CASSTLAGSTYEQYF.

This clonotype was detected many times. This chain links TRBV14 with TRBJ2-7; 12 bases agree with TRBD1. The CDR3 sequence is 19 residues long. The V gene end was trimmed by 1 base and the J gene end by 6 bases; junction bases not matched to a gene: 16. Per germline, CDR1 SGHDN and CDR2 FVKESK. CDR3 amino acids: CASSQAPGDRGRWVSEQYF. CDR3 bases: TGTGCCAGCAGCCAAGCCCCCGGGGACAGGGGGCGTTGGGTATCCGAGCAGTACTTC.

V gene TRBV5-1 combines with J gene TRBJ1-1, with 10 bases fitting TRBD1. CDR3 size: 16 residues. Germline V lookup: CDR1 SGHRS, CDR2 YFSETQ. V was pared by 0 bases and J by 10 bases, with 12 bases of the junction left unmatched. The DNA of the CDR3 is TGCGCCAGCAGCTTGGTTAGGGGGACAGGGGATTCCGTAGCTTTCTTT. Its protein is CASSLVRGTGDSVAFF.

This clonotype has ten or more counts. The gene calls are TRBV9 and TRBJ2-3; 7 bases map to TRBD1. The CDR3 length is 16 residues. With V trimmed by 4 bases and J by 0 bases, 8 bases remained unmatched. The germline V gene has CDR1 SGDLS and CDR2 YYNGEE. The CDR3 here is CASSPRTGLSTDTQYF. CDR3 nucleotides: TGTGCCAGCAGCCCACGGACAGGCCTTAGCACAGATACGCAGTATTTT.

Many counts were recorded for this clonotype. V is TRBV20-1 and J is TRBJ2-7; TRBD1 or TRBD2 may be the D gene (6 bases each). The germline gives CDR1 DFQATT, CDR2 SNEGSKA (reference sequence). This CDR3 is 16 amino acids long. V dropped 1 base and J dropped 3 bases, with 19 bases sitting between them. CDR3 nucleotides: TGCAGTGCTAGAGGACCCGAGGGGGAGGTCGGCTACGAGCAGTACTTC. Amino acid sequence: CSARGPEGEVGYEQYF.

This clonotype has a count of ten or more. The V and J genes are TRBV6-5 and TRBJ2-1; D is possibly TRBD2 (6 bases). The germline V gene has CDR1 MNHEY and CDR2 SVGAGI. The CDR3 loop spans 15 amino acids. The V end lost 8 bases, the J end lost 0 bases, and 14 bases lay between the germline ends. The CDR3 sequence: CASGRRVSSYNEQFF. The DNA for the CDR3 is TGTGCCAGCGGGAGGCGGGTAAGCTCCTACAATGAGCAGTTCTTC.

In this sample, this clonotype turned up many times. The rearrangement joins TRBV18 to TRBJ2-5, with D uncertain. The CDR3 is made up of 13 amino acids. The V gene's germline CDR1 is KGHSH and CDR2 LQKENI. V lost 6 bases and J 2 bases, leaving 10 bases between the germline ends. The CDR3 region is CASSPPAQETQYF. In DNA form, the CDR3 reads TGTGCCAGCTCCCCGCCAGCTCAAGAGACCCAGTACTTC. The complete variable domain, with remaining parts taken from reference TRBV18 and TRBJ2-5, reads NAGVMQNPRHLVRRRGQEARLRCSPMKGHSHVYWYRQLPEEGLKFMVYLQKENIIDESGMPKERFSAEFPKEGPSILRIQQVVRGDSAAYFCASSPPAQETQYFGPGTRLLVL.

This clonotype came up many times. This chain connects TRBV29-1 to TRBJ2-2, with a weak D call TRBD2 (6 bases). The V and J ends lost 2 bases and 10 bases respectively, with 8 bases between them. CDR1 and CDR2 from the germline V gene are SQVTM and ANQGSEA. CDR3 size: 11 residues. The DNA for the CDR3 is TGCAGCGTTGAACGGGGGACGGAGCTGTTTTTT. Translating gives CSVERGTELFF.

There are many counts of this clonotype. This chain joins TRBV4-3 and TRBJ2-3; 8 bases map to TRBD1. Germline-derived CDR1 and CDR2 are LGHNA and YSLEER. This CDR3 spans 17 amino acids. J was trimmed by 4 bases and V by 0 bases; bases with no gene match: 9. CDR3 amino acids: CASSQETQGVWADTQYF. CDR3 nucleotide sequence: TGCGCCAGCAGCCAAGAGACACAGGGGGTCTGGGCAGATACGCAGTATTTT.